This T cell receptor beta chain emerged from a study of T cells in Graves' hyperthyroidism and ophthalmopathy. Study as a whole: The initial diagnosis was the point when peripheral blood was collected, ahead of any treatment.

This CDR3 contains 17 residues. V dropped 5 bases and J dropped 3 bases, with 20 bases sitting between them. Looked up from germline, CDR1 is DFQATT and CDR2 is SNEGSKA (reference sequence). General study points: Most thyroid-expanded clonotypes above 0.001 were also found in blood.

Authors of the study amplified TCR beta CDR3 regions from RNA transcripts. Researchers ran a first-round RT-PCR on the TCR CDR3 using the HTBI primer set. TCRdb called the multiplex PCR reads again in MiXCR, with one record for every CDR3 protein. This sample has roughly 740,000 distinct CDR3 sequences; 15% to 20% occur once, and the top ten carry about 8.4%. Exclusion of a patient resulted from uncontrolled infection, other autoimmune disease, pregnancy or lactation. About this clonotype itself: Its specificity is unknown.

The origin of this receptor is a man aged 18 to 30 with Graves' hyperthyroidism. This chain uses TRBV20-1 with TRBJ2-6; D possibly matches TRBD1 or TRBD2 (5 bases each). The sample comprised blood. The CDR3 DNA sequence: TGCAGTGCTGGGGCCCGGGACCATGCTGTTGGGGCCAACGTCCTGACTTTC. Translated, it gives CSAGARDHAVGANVLTF.